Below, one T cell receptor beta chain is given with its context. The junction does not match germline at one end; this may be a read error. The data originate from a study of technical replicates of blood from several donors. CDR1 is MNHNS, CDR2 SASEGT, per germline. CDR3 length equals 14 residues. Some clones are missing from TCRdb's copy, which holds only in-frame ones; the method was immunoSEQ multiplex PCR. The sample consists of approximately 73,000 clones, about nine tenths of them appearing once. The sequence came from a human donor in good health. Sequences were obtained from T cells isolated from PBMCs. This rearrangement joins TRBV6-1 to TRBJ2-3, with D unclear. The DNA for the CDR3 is TGTGCCAGCAGTAAAGCGCAGGTTCTAGATACGCAGTATTTT. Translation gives CASSKAQVLDTQYF.